The text below deals with one T cell receptor (beta chain). Its antigen is undetermined. TCR beta libraries used approximately 1.9 micrograms of genomic DNA from cryopreserved PBMCs. This record comes from a study of cytotoxic CD8 clonotypes in ibrutinib-treated CLL. Study-wide background: The patients comprised roughly 12 relapsed/refractory and roughly 15 treatment-naive cases, about 18 IGHV unmutated.

Sequencing sought depths of 1 in 200,000 to 1 in 1 million T cells. The protocol was immunoSEQ multiplex PCR, while the TCRdb copy is restricted to in-frame clones and leaves out a portion. The repertoire has around 160,000 clones, around nine tenths of them found once; the top ten carry roughly 3%. Notes on the study in general: Sustained-remission and progressing patients diverged in sampling times.

Germline lookup yields CDR1 GTSNPN and CDR2 SVGIG (reference sequence). Trimming pared 3 bases from V and 11 bases from J, leaving 16 bases between. The CDR3 sequence is 12 residues long. The TCR sequence derives from a human donor with chronic lymphocytic leukemia. This chain links TRBV30 with TRBJ2-5; D unclear. The sample was PBMCs, taken at disease progression, from a patient treated with ibrutinib. The DNA for the CDR3 is TGTGCCTGGAGCCCTCTACTGTCTAAGCAGTACTTC. This sequence encodes CAWSPLLSKQYF. The full variable domain, with the rest looked up from reference TRBV30 and TRBJ2-5, is SQTIHQWPATLVQPVGSPLSLECTVEGTSNPNLYWYRQAAGRGLQLLFYSVGIGQISSEVPQNLSASRPQDRQFILSSKKLLLSDSGFYLCAWSPLLSKQYFGPGTRLLVL.